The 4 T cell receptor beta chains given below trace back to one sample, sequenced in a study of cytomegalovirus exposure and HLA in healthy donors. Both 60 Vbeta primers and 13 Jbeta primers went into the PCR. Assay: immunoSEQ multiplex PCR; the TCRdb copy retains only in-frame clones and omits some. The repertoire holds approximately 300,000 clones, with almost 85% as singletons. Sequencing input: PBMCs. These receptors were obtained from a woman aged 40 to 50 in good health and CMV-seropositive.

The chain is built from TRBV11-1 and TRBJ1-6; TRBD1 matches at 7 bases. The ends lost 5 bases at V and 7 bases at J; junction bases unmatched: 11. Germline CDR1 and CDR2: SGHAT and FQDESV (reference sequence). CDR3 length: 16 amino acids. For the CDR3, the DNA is TGTGCCAGCAGCACCTTATCGGGACAGAAGAATTCACCCCTCCACTTT. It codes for CASSTLSGQKNSPLHF.

CDR3 protein: CASSPHTEAFF. CDR3 nucleotides: TGTGCCAGCAGCCCTCACACTGAAGCTTTCTTT. The V call is TRBV11-3, the J call TRBJ1-1; D ambiguous. There are 11 residues in the CDR3. V shed 5 bases and J shed 3 bases, with 4 bases lying between them. Germline V lookup: CDR1 SGHNT, CDR2 YENEEA.

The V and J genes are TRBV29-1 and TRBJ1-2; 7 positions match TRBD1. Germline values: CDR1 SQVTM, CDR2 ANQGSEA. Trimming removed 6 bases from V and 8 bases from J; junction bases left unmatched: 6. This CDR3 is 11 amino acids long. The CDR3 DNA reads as TGCAGCGTCCGATCAGGGGGAGGCTACACCTTC. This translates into CSVRSGGGYTF.

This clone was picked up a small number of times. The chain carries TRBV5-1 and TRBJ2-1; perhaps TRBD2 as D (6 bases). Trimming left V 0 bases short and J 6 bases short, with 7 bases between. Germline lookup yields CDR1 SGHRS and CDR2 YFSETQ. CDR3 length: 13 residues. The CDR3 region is CASSLVGGNEQFF. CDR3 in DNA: TGCGCCAGCAGCTTGGTGGGAGGCAATGAGCAGTTCTTC.